The rows below give T cell receptor beta chains drawn from one sample of a study of neurological immune-mediated disorders. TCRdb redid the calling of the 5' RACE reads with MiXCR, one entry per CDR3 protein. The sample includes roughly 100,000 distinct CDR3 sequences, approximately 3.3% seen only once; the top ten take around 5.5%. Sequenced input: PBMCs. These receptor sequences come from a woman under 30 with multiple sclerosis. The CDR3 runs from the conserved cysteine through the conserved F or W. The D gene is left open where the match is weak. Some rows mark clone size as missing; the rest say once, few, many or name a class of expanded clone.

>TRBV5-8|NA|TRBJ2-1|many
TGTGCCAGCAGCTTGGCAGGGGAGAGTTGGAATGAGCAGTTCTTC
CASSLAGESWNEQFF
>TRBV4-1|NA|TRBJ1-3|many
TGCGCCAGCAGCAAAAGCCAGGGGCCTGGAAACACCATATATTTT
CASSKSQGPGNTIYF
>TRBV29-1|TRBD2|TRBJ2-3|many
TGCAGCGTTGTCCTCGTGGCGGGAGGATTCGCAGATACGCAGTATTTT
CSVVLVAGGFADTQYF
>TRBV20-1|NA|TRBJ2-5|many
TGCAGTGCTAGCCTGTCAGGTAGACAAGAGACCCAGTACTTC
CSASLSGRQETQYF
>TRBV29-1|NA|TRBJ2-2|many
TGCAGCGTAGGGACTTATGGCGCCGGGGAGCTGTTTTTT
CSVGTYGAGELFF
>TRBV24-1|NA|TRBJ2-1|many
TGTGCCACCAGTGGAGGGTCCCTTGGTGAGCAGTTCTTC
CATSGGSLGEQFF
>TRBV19|NA|TRBJ2-5|many
TGTGCCACCGGAAGGGGAATCCAAGAGACCCAGTACTTC
CATGRGIQETQYF
>TRBV12-3/TRBV12-4|TRBD1|TRBJ2-7|many
TGTGCCAGCAGTCCTGCCGGACAGGGATCCTACGAGCAGTACTTC
CASSPAGQGSYEQYF
>TRBV18|TRBD1|TRBJ1-1|NA
TGTGCCAGCTCACCCCGACAGGGGGTCCTGAACACTGAAGCTTTCTTT
CASSPRQGVLNTEAFF
>TRBV20-1|NA|TRBJ1-5|many
TGCAGTGCTAAGGACCGGTATAGCAATCAGCCCCAGCATTTT
CSAKDRYSNQPQHF
>TRBV20-1|TRBD2|TRBJ2-1|many
TGCAGTGCCCCTAGCGGGCCTTACAATGAGCAGTTCTTC
CSAPSGPYNEQFF
>TRBV6-5|NA|TRBJ2-5|many
TGTGCCAGCAGTTACTCGATGGTAGCCCAGGAGACCCAGTACTTC
CASSYSMVAQETQYF
>TRBV19|TRBD2|TRBJ2-2|many
TGTGCCAGTAGTAAGGGACTAGCGTGGGACACCGGGGAGCTGTTTTTT
CASSKGLAWDTGELFF
>TRBV6-2/TRBV6-3|NA|TRBJ2-7|many
TGTGCCAGCAGGGGACGAAACAAATACGAGCAGTACTTC
CASRGRNKYEQYF